The clone carrying this T cell receptor beta chain was seen ten or more times. The antigen is unknown. The data originate from a study of T cells in Graves' hyperthyroidism and ophthalmopathy. Broader study findings: Among clonotypes expanded in thyroid above 0.001, most were also found in blood.

These patients, aged 18 to 65, had recently diagnosed hyperthyroidism lasting under 2 months. TCR beta CDR3 regions were amplified from RNA transcripts. First-round RT-PCR with HTBI primers amplified the TCR CDR3 region. TCRdb used MiXCR to reprocess the multiplex PCR reads, holding one entry per CDR3 protein. The sample comprises hundreds of thousands of distinct CDR3 sequences, approximately 15% of which are singletons, and approximately 32% rests with the top ten. Germline V gene lookup returns CDR1 MDHEN and CDR2 SYDVKM. The CDR3 has 14 amino acids. The germline V and J ends were trimmed by 0 bases and 5 bases, with 10 bases remaining between them.

This chain uses TRBV28 with TRBJ1-2, with D possibly TRBD1 on 6 matching bases. The receptor was isolated from a woman in her twenties or thirties with Graves' hyperthyroidism. The sample was blood. The CDR3 nucleotides read TGTGCCAGCAGTTTATGGGGCCAGGGGTATGGCTACACCTTC. Its protein is CASSLWGQGYGYTF.